The sequence of this TCR beta chain was determined in a study of cytomegalovirus exposure and HLA in healthy donors. Germline V lookup: CDR1 SQVTM, CDR2 ANQGSEA. Trimming cost V 4 bases and J 0 bases, with 18 bases left between them. This CDR3 has 16 amino acids. Primers included in the PCR were 60 Vbeta and 13 Jbeta primers. Clones were sequenced by immunoSEQ multiplex PCR, and TCRdb holds only the in-frame ones, with some missing. The sample lists tens of thousands of clones, 72% seen once, with around 10% in the top ten. The chain employs TRBV29-1 and TRBJ1-1; D perhaps matches TRBD1 (5 bases). The sequenced sample consisted of PBMCs. The TCR comes from a woman in her forties or fifties in good health and CMV-seronegative. The CDR3: CSVVGRQGGVNTEAFF. CDR3 coding DNA: TGCAGCGTTGTAGGTCGGCAGGGAGGAGTGAACACTGAAGCTTTCTTT.